Each of the 21 T cell receptor beta chains below was sequenced from the same sample in a study of blood T cells in healthy people across ages. The authors ran a second PCR of 7 to 11 cycles using a sample-barcoded 5' primer and a J-beta primer mix. TCRdb independently ran MiXCR on the 5' RACE reads; one entry per CDR3 protein. The sample has about 1.1 million distinct CDR3 sequences, around two fifths seen once. Sequencing was carried out using blood. Receptors were obtained from a man aged 18-30 years in good health.

The gene calls are TRBV6-6 and TRBJ2-3; D is ambiguous. Trimming stripped 2 bases from V and 0 bases from J, with 9 bases between. This CDR3 is built from 15 residues. Per the germline V gene, CDR1 is MNHNY and CDR2 is SVGAGI (reference sequence). CDR3 nucleotides: TGTGCCAGCAGTTACAAGACCTCTAGCACAGATACGCAGTATTTT. Protein: CASSYKTSSTDTQYF.

The table lists this clonotype with a few counts. The gene calls are TRBV6-5 and TRBJ1-4, with 7 positions matching TRBD1. The CDR3 is made up of 13 amino acids. V trimming: 5 bases; J trimming: 10 bases; junction bases outside the gene matches: 7. The germline V gene encodes CDR1 MNHEY and CDR2 SVGAGI. CDR3 in DNA: TGTGCCAGCAGTCAGACAGGGCTAGGAAAACTGTTTTTT. It specifies CASSQTGLGKLFF.

This clonotype occurred a few times. The chain joins TRBV7-9 to TRBJ1-2; no definite D call. CDR1 and CDR2 from the germline V gene are SEHNR and FQNEAQ (reference sequence). V lost 5 bases and J 2 bases, leaving 12 bases between the germline ends. The CDR3 is 14 amino acids. CDR3 residues: CASSRWTENYGYTF. CDR3 nucleotide sequence: TGTGCCAGCAGCCGCTGGACCGAGAACTATGGCTACACCTTC.

This chain links TRBV3-1 with TRBJ2-7; 12 bases line up with TRBD2. Germline CDR1 reads LGHDT; CDR2 reads YNNKEL (reference sequence). CDR3 length: 17 residues. The junction had 7 bases not matched to a gene; V was cut back by 1 base and J by 3 bases. The CDR3 spells CASSQGPLAGGDYEQYF. The CDR3 nucleotides are TGTGCCAGCAGCCAAGGTCCCCTAGCGGGGGGGGACTACGAGCAGTACTTC.

This clonotype has a handful of counts. V gene TRBV7-9 combines with J gene TRBJ1-1, with 8 bases fitting TRBD1. CDR3 length equals 15 residues. The germline CDR1 and CDR2 sequences are SEHNR and FQNEAQ (reference sequence). Germline trimming cut 6 bases from V and 5 bases from J; bases unmatched to any gene: 11. CDR3 DNA sequence: TGTGCCAGCAGTTTTCCAGGGGGCGCGAGAACTGAAGCTTTCTTT. This gives the protein CASSFPGGARTEAFF. Full variable domain (rest looked up from reference TRBV7-9 and TRBJ1-1): DTGVSQNPRHKITKRGQNVTFRCDPISEHNRLYWYRQTLGQGPEFLTYFQNEAQLEKSRLLSDRFSAERPKGSFSTLEIQRTEQGDSAMYLCASSFPGGARTEAFFGQGTRLTVV.

This clonotype was seen more than once but under ten times. The chain has TRBV6-5 and TRBJ2-1; weak D call: TRBD2 (5 bases). From germline, CDR1 is MNHEY and CDR2 SVGAGI. V lost 8 bases, J lost 5 bases, and 13 bases lay in between. The CDR3 consists of 13 residues. Here the CDR3 reads CASARVLDNEQFF. The CDR3 nucleotides read TGTGCCAGCGCGAGGGTCCTAGACAATGAGCAGTTCTTC.

The chain uses TRBV7-2 and TRBJ1-5; D is ambiguous. The CDR3 loop spans 14 amino acids. Trimming shortened V by 2 bases and J by 4 bases, and 9 bases separated the two germline ends. Germline V gene sequence: CDR1 SGHTA, CDR2 FQGNSA. CDR3: CASSLKGLNQPQHF. CDR3 bases: TGTGCCAGCAGCTTAAAAGGGTTAAATCAGCCCCAGCATTTT.

This rearrangement joins TRBV20-1 to TRBJ2-3; D perhaps matches TRBD2 (6 bases). Germline V gene lookup returns CDR1 DFQATT and CDR2 SNEGSKA (reference sequence). Deletions cut 2 bases from V and 2 bases from J, with 14 bases between. The CDR3 has 15 residues. CDR3: CSARIAAEYTDTQYF. The DNA for the CDR3 is TGCAGTGCTAGAATAGCGGCTGAATACACAGATACGCAGTATTTT.

The sample holds many counts of this clonotype. The J gene is TRBJ1-2, the V gene TRBV20-1; no definite D call. Germline CDR1 is DFQATT and CDR2 is SNEGSKA (reference sequence). V lost 6 bases and J 3 bases, leaving 8 bases between the germline ends. This CDR3 comprises 11 residues. The CDR3 reads CSAPVDYGYTF. Written as DNA, the CDR3 is TGCAGTGCACCAGTTGACTATGGCTACACCTTC.

About this clonotype itself: One end of the junction varies from germline; a read error may be responsible. The chain recombines TRBV12-5 with TRBJ2-1, with D unclear. The CDR3 sequence is 13 residues long. CDR1 is LGHNT and CDR2 is FRNRAP in the germline V gene. The CDR3 loop reads CASGGRNYNGQFF. CDR3 sequence (DNA): TGTGCTAGTGGTGGACGGAACTACAATGGGCAGTTCTTC.

In this sample, this clonotype turned up a few times. The V and J genes are TRBV28 and TRBJ2-5, with TRBD1 identical over 8 bases. After removal of 3 bases from V and 2 bases from J, the junction contained 11 bases not matched to a gene. The CDR3 contains 17 residues. The germline CDR1 and CDR2 sequences are MDHEN and SYDVKM. The CDR3 here is CASSFILGQGLQETQYF. DNA for the CDR3: TGTGCCAGCAGTTTTATCCTCGGACAGGGTCTTCAAGAGACCCAGTACTTC.

The chain links TRBV11-2 to TRBJ2-5; possibly TRBD2 for D (5 bases). Germline V gives CDR1 SGHAT, CDR2 FQNNGV. The CDR3 covers 14 residues. V was shortened by 4 bases and J by 4 bases, with 13 bases between the two germline ends. CDR3 sequence (DNA): TGTGCCAGCAGCTCGGGAAGGGTGAGAGAGACCCAGTACTTC. Amino acids: CASSSGRVRETQYF.

This rearrangement joins TRBV7-3 to TRBJ2-3, with 9 bases that match TRBD2. J gave up 2 bases and V 1 base, and 4 bases lay outside the gene matches. CDR1 is SGHTA and CDR2 is FQGTGA in the germline V gene. The CDR3 length is 16 residues. The CDR3 coding sequence is TGTGCCAGCAGCTTAATCCCTAGCGGGGTCACAGATACGCAGTATTTT. This sequence encodes CASSLIPSGVTDTQYF.

The chain has TRBV6-6 and TRBJ1-2; D gene unclear. Germline CDR1 and CDR2: MNHNY and SVGAGI (reference sequence). The V and J ends lost 5 bases and 8 bases respectively, with 9 bases between them. The CDR3 contains 11 residues. CDR3 loop: CASSLPGGYTF. The DNA of the CDR3 is TGTGCCAGCAGTCTCCCCGGGGGCTACACCTTC.

This rearrangement joins TRBV6-2 or TRBV6-3 to TRBJ1-1; D gene unclear. Per the germline V gene, CDR1 is MNHEY and CDR2 is SVGEGT. V was trimmed by 0 bases and J by 0 bases, leaving 8 bases between them. The CDR3 is 15 amino acids. CDR3: CASSYSLKMNTEAFF. Here the CDR3 DNA reads TGTGCCAGCAGTTACTCTCTCAAAATGAACACTGAAGCTTTCTTT.

This clonotype turned up a few times. This chain uses TRBV7-8 with TRBJ1-1; no firm D call. The CDR3 sequence is 13 residues long. The germline V gene has CDR1 SGHVS and CDR2 FQNEAQ. V was shortened by 3 bases and J by 1 base, with 6 bases between the two germline ends. The CDR3 protein is CASSFHQNTEAFF. The CDR3 DNA follows: TGTGCCAGCAGCTTTCACCAGAACACTGAAGCTTTCTTT.

This clonotype was seen a few times. The chain recombines TRBV7-9 with TRBJ1-2; 7 nucleotides agree with TRBD1. CDR1 is SEHNR, CDR2 FQNEAQ, per germline (reference sequence). Unmatched junction bases numbered 16, after V lost 5 bases and J lost 10 bases. The CDR3 covers 15 residues. The CDR3 bases are TGTGCCAGCAGCACCCACGGGACAGCCTCTATCGACTACACCTTC. Encoded protein: CASSTHGTASIDYTF.

The rearrangement uses TRBV5-1 and TRBJ2-1; 9 nucleotides agree with TRBD1. Trimming at V came to 2 bases and at J to 2 bases, leaving 14 bases not matched to a gene. The CDR3 length is 19 residues. In germline, CDR1 is SGHRS, CDR2 YFSETQ. The DNA of the CDR3 is TGCGCCAGCAGCTTATTTCCTCGGGGACAGGGATACACCTACAATGAGCAGTTCTTC. Its protein product is CASSLFPRGQGYTYNEQFF. Combining the CDR3 with reference TRBV5-1 and TRBJ2-1 gives the whole variable domain KAGVTQTPRYLIKTRGQQVTLSCSPISGHRSVSWYQQTPGQGLQFLFEYFSETQRNKGNFPGRFSGRQFSNSRSEMNVSTLELGDSALYLCASSLFPRGQGYTYNEQFFGPGTRLTVL.

The V call is TRBV6-5, the J call TRBJ2-3; D is possibly TRBD2 (6 bases). V lost 0 bases and J lost 1, with 20 bases in between. Germline V gene sequence: CDR1 MNHEY, CDR2 SVGAGI. CDR3 length: 19 amino acids. CDR3 sequence (DNA): TGTGCCAGCAGTTACTCGCGCAGGAGGGGAGTCTCTGGCACAGATACGCAGTATTTT. Translated: CASSYSRRRGVSGTDTQYF.

This clonotype was counted only a few times. The chain combines TRBV29-1 with TRBJ2-1; D remains unclear. The CDR3 is 13 amino acids. Germline V gene data show CDR1 as SQVTM and CDR2 as ANQGSEA. V was clipped by 2 bases and J by 5 bases, with 10 bases between them. For the CDR3, the DNA is TGCAGCGTTGAACATGGAACAGACAATGAGCAGTTCTTC. It yields the protein CSVEHGTDNEQFF.

V is TRBV5-1 and J is TRBJ2-1; no definite D call. The germline CDR1 and CDR2 sequences are SGHRS and YFSETQ. The CDR3 consists of 17 residues. V gave up 0 bases and J gave up 0 bases, with 13 bases separating them. The CDR3 reads CASSLGFRASSYNEQFF. DNA of the CDR3: TGCGCCAGCAGCTTGGGTTTCCGGGCGAGCTCCTACAATGAGCAGTTCTTC.